This T cell receptor beta chain appears in the sequencing data of a study of blood T cell repertoires in COVID-19. On the study more broadly: COVID-19 samples collected from the United States, Italy and Spain covered acute and convalescent phases. In each case, the material was cDNA or gDNA derived from T cells, B-cell-depleted T cells, or PBMCs.

In the study's own analysis: Reference gene primer amplification gave nucleated cell count estimates. Here immunoSEQ multiplex PCR was the method, and the copy in TCRdb shows in-frame clones only, minus some. V, J and clone size were drawn from that table, and D and trimming were deduced from the DNA. Among fewer than 250,000 clones, 80% to 90% were seen once, and the ten largest hold over 9.5%. In germline, CDR1 is LNHDA, CDR2 SQIVND (reference sequence). Germline trimming cut 3 bases from V and 12 bases from J; bases unmatched to any gene: 11. CDR3 size: 14 residues. The sample consisted of peripheral blood. The sequence was obtained from a woman over 75 with acute or convalescent COVID-19. This rearrangement joins TRBV19 to TRBJ2-1; 7 bases map to TRBD2. CDR3 protein: CASSIRGGERAQFF. The CDR3 DNA follows: TGTGCCAGTAGTATTCGTGGGGGGGAGCGAGCGCAGTTCTTC.